Shown below are 18 T cell receptor beta chains from a single sample sequenced in a study of T cell responses to AZD1222 COVID-19 vaccine. Sequenced by immunoSEQ multiplex PCR; TCRdb stores in-frame clones only, minus some. The table records roughly 190,000 clones, about 92% of them present only once. The sequences come from peripheral blood, collected on day 0 of AZD1222 vaccination. Every receptor here comes from an adult in good health.

The chain combines TRBV7-3 with TRBJ1-2; 7 bases are a match to TRBD1. This CDR3 has 14 amino acids. Germline trimming cut 5 bases from V and 4 bases from J; bases unmatched to any gene: 7. Germline V gene data show CDR1 as SGHTA and CDR2 as FQGTGA. As DNA, the CDR3 is TGTGCCAGCAGCCCGGGACAGACCCTCTATGGCTACACCTTC. Translation: CASSPGQTLYGYTF.

J is TRBJ1-1 and V is TRBV25-1; D is perhaps TRBD1 (6 bases). This CDR3 is 16 amino acids long. Trimming took off 5 bases at V and 14 bases at J, with 30 bases between the two ends. CDR1 is MGHDK, CDR2 SYGVNS, per germline. As DNA, the CDR3 is TGTGCCAGCAGTTTCGCGGGACAAACCTACTACGCGCCCTTATTCTTT. Its protein is CASSFAGQTYYAPLFF.

J is TRBJ2-3 and V is TRBV12-3 or TRBV12-4; TRBD2 is a possible D gene (6 bases). Trimming removed 5 bases from V and 0 bases from J, with 6 bases in between. The CDR3 is 13 residues long. For the CDR3, the DNA is TGTGCCAGCAGTGGGGGGAGCACAGATACGCAGTATTTT. Protein: CASSGGSTDTQYF.

The chain is built from TRBV20-1 and TRBJ2-1, with 8 bases lining up with TRBD1. J gave up 6 bases and V 3 bases, and 4 bases lay outside the gene matches. The V gene's germline CDR1 is DFQATT and CDR2 SNEGSKA (reference sequence). CDR3 length equals 13 residues. The CDR3 sequence is CSASQGARNEQFF. CDR3 sequence (DNA): TGCAGTGCTAGTCAGGGGGCGCGCAATGAGCAGTTCTTC.

This sequence joins TRBV27 and TRBJ1-2; D call uncertain. The CDR3 totals 12 residues. V shed 4 bases and J shed 4 bases, with 7 bases lying between them. The germline V gene has CDR1 MNHEY and CDR2 SMNVEV (reference sequence). CDR3 nucleotides: TGTGCCAGCAGTTCCCCCACCTATGGCTACACCTTC. Its protein product is CASSSPTYGYTF.

The chain recombines TRBV7-9 with TRBJ1-1; D possibly corresponds to TRBD1 (5 bases). V was trimmed by 3 bases and J by 6 bases, leaving 17 bases between them. This CDR3 spans 15 amino acids. Germline V gives CDR1 SEHNR, CDR2 FQNEAQ (reference sequence). The CDR3 bases are TGTGCCAGCAGCTTGCCACCGGGGCCCAGGGCTGAAGCTTTCTTT. Amino acid sequence: CASSLPPGPRAEAFF.

This clone was detected once. The chain joins TRBV5-1 to TRBJ2-7, with 7 bases fitting TRBD1. Losses at the gene ends were 4 bases for V and 7 bases for J; bases not matched to a gene: 14. Germline V gives CDR1 SGHRS, CDR2 YFSETQ. The CDR3 is made up of 15 amino acids. The CDR3 region is CASSLRQGDSGEQYF. The CDR3 coding sequence is TGCGCCAGCAGCCTCCGACAGGGTGATTCGGGAGAGCAGTACTTC. The complete variable domain, with remaining parts taken from reference TRBV5-1 and TRBJ2-7, reads KAGVTQTPRYLIKTRGQQVTLSCSPISGHRSVSWYQQTPGQGLQFLFEYFSETQRNKGNFPGRFSGRQFSNSRSEMNVSTLELGDSALYLCASSLRQGDSGEQYFGPGTRLTVT.

This clone was seen more than once but under ten times. The chain is built from TRBV19 and TRBJ2-5, with TRBD1 matching over 7 bases. Unmatched junction bases numbered 8, after V lost 6 bases and J lost 4 bases. Germline CDR1 reads LNHDA; CDR2 reads SQIVND (reference sequence). The CDR3 runs 14 residues. CDR3 residues: CASSQGQNRETQYF. For the CDR3, the DNA is TGTGCCAGTAGCCAGGGACAGAATAGAGAGACCCAGTACTTC.

This rearrangement joins TRBV7-2 to TRBJ1-5; TRBD1 is a possible D gene (5 bases). The V gene's germline CDR1 is SGHTA and CDR2 FQGNSA. Trimming took 3 bases from V and 4 from J, leaving 10 bases between them. This CDR3 is built from 14 residues. In DNA, the CDR3 is TGTGCCAGCAGCTTCCGCAGGGAAAATCAGCCCCAGCATTTT. Translated, it gives CASSFRRENQPQHF.

This sequence joins TRBV7-3 and TRBJ2-3; possibly TRBD1 or TRBD2 for D (5 bases each). Germline V gene lookup returns CDR1 SGHTA and CDR2 FQGTGA. The CDR3 is 11 residues long. Trimming took off 5 bases at V and 12 bases at J, with 12 bases between the two ends. The CDR3 region is CASSQGRGQYF. The CDR3 DNA follows: TGTGCCAGCAGCCAAGGACGGGGCCAGTATTTT.

The V call is TRBV9, the J call TRBJ1-5; 7 bases fit TRBD1. The V segment lost 3 bases and the J segment 2 bases; nucleotides outside the gene matches: 8. The CDR3 runs to 16 residues. CDR1 SGDLS and CDR2 YYNGEE come from the germline V gene. DNA of the CDR3: TGTGCCAGCAGCGCTGAGGGGGCGGGTGGCAATCAGCCCCAGCATTTT. This sequence encodes CASSAEGAGGNQPQHF.

J is TRBJ1-2 and V is TRBV9, with D maybe TRBD1 (6 bases). Trimming removed 1 base at V and 4 bases at J, with 8 bases between. CDR1 is SGDLS, CDR2 YYNGEE, per germline. The CDR3 covers 13 residues. In DNA, the CDR3 is TGTGCCAGCAGCGTATCAGGGGCCTATGGCTACACCTTC. The encoded protein is CASSVSGAYGYTF.

V and J are TRBV6-4 and TRBJ1-3; TRBD1 might be the D (6 bases). This CDR3 comprises 15 residues. Trimming removed 6 bases from V and 4 bases from J, with 16 bases in between. Per the germline V gene, CDR1 is MRHNA and CDR2 is SNTAGT. The CDR3 bases are TGTGCCAGCAGGATAACAGGGCCAGCCGGAAACACCATATATTTT. Residues: CASRITGPAGNTIYF.

The J gene is TRBJ1-6, the V gene TRBV5-4; weak D call: TRBD1 (6 bases). The CDR3 spans 14 residues. Germline V gene sequence: CDR1 SGHNT, CDR2 YYREEE (reference sequence). V dropped 2 bases and J dropped 6 bases, with 9 bases sitting between them. CDR3 residues: CASSFGGLNSPLHF. The CDR3 nucleotides are TGTGCCAGCAGCTTCGGGGGCCTTAATTCACCCCTCCACTTT.

V is TRBV18 and J is TRBJ1-2; 8 positions agree with TRBD1. J was trimmed by 1 base and V by 6 bases; bases with no gene match: 13. CDR3 length: 17 residues. Germline CDR1 and CDR2: KGHSH and LQKENI. CDR3 protein: CASSLQGGHRDNYGYTF. CDR3 DNA: TGTGCCAGCTCTCTACAGGGGGGGCACCGTGATAACTATGGCTACACCTTC.

This clone was recorded only once. The chain carries TRBV24-1 and TRBJ2-1; 8 bases map to TRBD2. From germline, CDR1 is KGHDR and CDR2 SFDVKD. CDR3 size: 16 residues. Trimming took 4 bases from V and 3 from J; bases not matched to a gene: 7. In nucleotides, the CDR3 is TGTGCCACCAGTGAAGGACAGCGGGGGCTCTACAATGAGCAGTTCTTC. Its translation: CATSEGQRGLYNEQFF.

The V call is TRBV27, the J call TRBJ1-2, with D perhaps TRBD1 (5 bases). V was cut by 6 bases and J by 1 base, with 18 bases left in between. The length of the CDR3 is 16 residues. Per the germline V gene, CDR1 is MNHEY and CDR2 is SMNVEV (reference sequence). Here the CDR3 reads CASRGVSRSNNYGYTF. CDR3 coding DNA: TGTGCCAGCAGGGGGGTGTCCCGCTCAAATAACTATGGCTACACCTTC.

The chain joins TRBV29-1 to TRBJ2-2; 11 positions agree with TRBD2. The trim removed 5 bases at V and 0 bases at J, leaving 2 bases unmatched. The germline V gene has CDR1 SQVTM and CDR2 ANQGSEA. This CDR3 contains 15 residues. Written as DNA, the CDR3 is TGCAGCGTTTTGGGACTAGCGGCGAACACCGGGGAGCTGTTTTTT. This gives the protein CSVLGLAANTGELFF.